The 13 T cell receptor beta chains below come from one sample, sequenced in a study of shared clonotypes between healthy human individuals. In the naive CD8 group, cells lacked CD45RO and were positively selected for CCR7, so terminally differentiated effector memory CD45RA+ cells were left out. Generated by immunoSEQ multiplex PCR, the TCRdb table keeps only in-frame clones and is missing some. The sample includes some 2 million clones, about 95% of them seen just once. Sequencing was carried out using naive CD8+ T cells sorted from blood. The receptors shown here come from a man aged 18-30 years in good health.

The chain employs TRBV9 and TRBJ1-1; D is unclear. CDR1 and CDR2 (germline): SGDLS, YYNGEE. CDR3 length: 12 residues. Trimming left V 4 bases short and J 6 bases short, with 10 bases between. The DNA for the CDR3 is TGTGCCAGCAGCACCGGCCACTCTGAAGCTTTCTTT. This gives the protein CASSTGHSEAFF.

The rearrangement links TRBV5-5 to TRBJ1-4, with TRBD1 matching 8 bases. The length of the CDR3 is 13 residues. After removal of 7 bases from V and 7 bases from J, the junction contained 6 bases not matched to a gene. The germline CDR1 and CDR2 sequences are SGHKS and YYEKEE (reference sequence). The CDR3 nucleotides read TGTGCCAGCCGAGGACAGGGACGTGAAAAACTGTTTTTT. This codes for CASRGQGREKLFF.

The genes are TRBV7-9 and TRBJ2-3, with no clear D. CDR3 size: 13 residues. V was clipped by 5 bases and J by 2 bases, with 8 bases between them. The germline V gene has CDR1 SEHNR and CDR2 FQNEAQ (reference sequence). The CDR3, as DNA: TGTGCCAGCAGCCCCGGCTACACAGATACGCAGTATTTT. Translating gives CASSPGYTDTQYF.

This chain joins TRBV6-5 and TRBJ2-7; unclear D gene. Germline loops: CDR1 MNHEY, CDR2 SVGAGI. This CDR3 region has 13 residues. Trimming took 2 bases from V and 6 from J, leaving 11 bases between them. This CDR3 reads CASSYSELGEQYF. CDR3 DNA sequence: TGTGCCAGCAGTTACAGTGAACTCGGCGAGCAGTACTTC.

This clone was recorded once. The chain links TRBV11-3 to TRBJ2-5; TRBD2 matches at 9 bases. The CDR3 loop spans 17 amino acids. Germline CDR1 SGHNT, CDR2 YENEEA. V shed 10 bases and J 2 bases; nucleotides not matched to a gene: 17. This CDR3 is CANRPVLAGTLQETQYF. The DNA of the CDR3 is TGTGCCAACCGCCCCGTCCTAGCGGGGACCCTACAAGAGACCCAGTACTTC.

This chain links TRBV7-8 with TRBJ2-2; 7 bases line up with TRBD2. The junction had 9 bases not matched to a gene; V was cut back by 4 bases and J by 1 base. The CDR3 has 17 amino acids. From germline, CDR1 is SGHVS and CDR2 FQNEAQ. The CDR3 DNA reads as TGTGCCAGCAGCTCCTTTGAGTCTAGCGGGAACACCGGGGAGCTGTTTTTT. Its protein product is CASSSFESSGNTGELFF.

This rearrangement joins TRBV7-9 to TRBJ1-2; TRBD1 matches at 8 bases. CDR1 and CDR2 (germline): SEHNR, FQNEAQ (reference sequence). This CDR3 is built from 17 residues. V lost 4 bases and J lost 0; bases outside the gene matches: 10. This CDR3 is CASSSSTGAISNYGYTF. As DNA, the CDR3 is TGTGCCAGCAGCTCCTCGACAGGGGCCATTTCTAACTATGGCTACACCTTC. Full variable domain (remainder filled in from reference TRBV7-9 and TRBJ1-2): DTGVSQNPRHKITKRGQNVTFRCDPISEHNRLYWYRQTLGQGPEFLTYFQNEAQLEKSRLLSDRFSAERPKGSFSTLEIQRTEQGDSAMYLCASSSSTGAISNYGYTFGSGTRLTVV.

This CDR3 is CASSLGSGGINVLTF. CDR3 in DNA: TGTGCCAGCAGCTTAGGTTCGGGGGGTATAAACGTCCTGACTTTC. The V call is TRBV7-9, the J call TRBJ2-6; 7 bases map to TRBD2. CDR1 is SEHNR and CDR2 is FQNEAQ in the germline V gene (reference sequence). J lost 10 bases, V lost 1 base, and 7 bases had no gene match. This CDR3 has 15 amino acids. The full variable domain, with the rest looked up from reference TRBV7-9 and TRBJ2-6, is DTGVSQNPRHKITKRGQNVTFRCDPISEHNRLYWYRQTLGQGPEFLTYFQNEAQLEKSRLLSDRFSAERPKGSFSTLEIQRTEQGDSAMYLCASSLGSGGINVLTFGAGSRLTVL.

The V and J genes are TRBV7-2 and TRBJ2-1; 8 bases align to TRBD2. The CDR3 length is 17 residues. V lost 5 bases and J lost 3; bases outside the gene matches: 12. Germline V CDR1 and CDR2: SGHTA, FQGNSA. The DNA of the CDR3 is TGTGCCAGCAGCCCCTACCGGGGGGGGGTCGGCTACAATGAGCAGTTCTTC. Its protein is CASSPYRGGVGYNEQFF. The variable domain in full, completed from reference TRBV7-2 and TRBJ2-1, reads GAGVSQSPSNKVTEKGKDVELRCDPISGHTALYWYRQSLGQGLEFLIYFQGNSAPDKSGLPSDRFSAERTGGSVSTLTIQRTQQEDSAVYLCASSPYRGGVGYNEQFFGPGTRLTVL.

The J gene is TRBJ2-7, the V gene TRBV27; D remains unclear. Germline V gene lookup returns CDR1 MNHEY and CDR2 SMNVEV (reference sequence). The CDR3 contains 13 residues. Trimming took 4 bases from V and 0 from J, leaving 7 bases between them. The CDR3: CASSYTASYEQYF. The CDR3 DNA sequence: TGTGCCAGCAGTTATACAGCCTCCTACGAGCAGTACTTC.

For this clone: Different DNA sequences within this sample yield the same CDR3. The chain employs TRBV28 and TRBJ2-3; TRBD1 aligns across 7 bases. Germline V lookup: CDR1 MDHEN, CDR2 SYDVKM. This CDR3 is 15 amino acids long. V shed 3 bases and J 4 bases; nucleotides not matched to a gene: 7. The CDR3 loop reads CASSFLAGGADTQYF. Here the CDR3 DNA reads TGTGCCAGCAGTTTTCTGGCAGGGGGAGCAGATACGCAGTATTTT.

Comment on this clone: This CDR3 is also generated by other DNA sequences in the sample. The chain uses TRBV9 and TRBJ2-7; D is possibly TRBD2 (5 bases). The CDR3 spans 14 residues. The germline gives CDR1 SGDLS, CDR2 YYNGEE. V was shortened by 0 bases and J by 3 bases, with 10 bases between the two germline ends. The CDR3 nucleotides read TGTGCCAGCAGCGTAGGTGGACTCTACTACGAGCAGTACTTC. Translated: CASSVGGLYYEQYF. The full variable domain, with the rest looked up from reference TRBV9 and TRBJ2-7, is DSGVTQTPKHLITATGQRVTLRCSPRSGDLSVYWYQQSLDQGLQFLIQYYNGEERAKGNILERFSAQQFPDLHSELNLSSLELGDSALYFCASSVGGLYYEQYFGPGTRLTVT.

The V call is TRBV5-4, the J call TRBJ2-7; D gene unclear. The CDR3 is 14 residues long. The germline CDR1 and CDR2 sequences are SGHNT and YYREEE (reference sequence). V shed 2 bases and J shed 4 bases, with 13 bases lying between them. The DNA for the CDR3 is TGTGCCAGCAGCTTTAGTGACTCTCCATACGAGCAGTACTTC. This sequence encodes CASSFSDSPYEQYF.